The 7 T cell receptor beta chains below all came from one sample that was sequenced in a study of CD8+ T cells in alopecia areata. RNA extraction and reverse transcription yielded cDNA as sequencing template. TCRdb's table, derived via immunoSEQ multiplex PCR, lists solely in-frame clones and lacks some. Of some 180,000 clones listed, around 50% are singletons. The sequencing sample was made of CD8+ T cells sorted from blood. Receptor source: a human donor in good health.

The V gene is TRBV4-2, the J gene TRBJ2-7, with 9 bases matching TRBD2. J gave up 5 bases and V 0 bases, and 5 bases lay outside the gene matches. Germline CDR1 and CDR2: LGHNA and YNFKEQ. The CDR3 sequence is 15 residues long. CDR3 sequence reads: CASSQDERGVHEQYF. Here the CDR3 DNA reads TGTGCCAGCAGCCAAGATGAGCGGGGGGTCCACGAGCAGTACTTC.

The chain combines TRBV29-1 with TRBJ2-7, with D possibly being TRBD1 (5 bases). Trimming left V 4 bases short and J 6 bases short, with 13 bases between. The CDR3 consists of 12 residues. CDR1 and CDR2 from the germline V gene are SQVTM and ANQGSEA. CDR3 protein: CSVVGRVGEQYF. The CDR3 DNA follows: TGCAGCGTTGTGGGCAGGGTGGGCGAGCAGTACTTC.

This clone was found a few times. CDR3 sequence reads: CASSLGRLAHEQFF. For the CDR3, the DNA is TGTGCCAGCAGCTTGGGGAGACTTGCCCATGAGCAGTTCTTC. The chain is built from TRBV7-6 and TRBJ2-1; D may be TRBD2 (5 bases). V lost 3 bases and J 8 bases, leaving 14 bases between the germline ends. The length of the CDR3 is 14 residues. Per germline, CDR1 SGHVS and CDR2 FNYEAQ.

The chain uses TRBV18 and TRBJ2-7; 9 nucleotides match TRBD1. There are 15 residues in the CDR3. V dropped 3 bases and J dropped 2; count of bases not matched to a gene: 5. CDR1 is KGHSH and CDR2 is LQKENI in the germline V gene. This chain's CDR3 is CASSPAGTGPYEQYF. CDR3 nucleotides: TGTGCCAGCTCACCGGCGGGGACAGGGCCCTACGAGCAGTACTTC.

The chain couples TRBV11-2 to TRBJ2-7; D possibly corresponds to TRBD2 (6 bases). In germline, CDR1 is SGHAT, CDR2 FQNNGV. Trimming stripped 1 base from V and 2 bases from J, with 9 bases between. The CDR3 is 14 amino acids. The CDR3 protein is CASSLVSGPYEQYF. Written as DNA, the CDR3 is TGTGCCAGCAGCTTAGTTAGCGGACCCTACGAGCAGTACTTC.

The chain recombines TRBV13 with TRBJ2-7, with TRBD1 matching over 9 bases. J gave up 6 bases and V 4 bases, and 10 bases lay outside the gene matches. This CDR3 comprises 15 residues. The germline V gene has CDR1 PRHDT and CDR2 FYEKMQ (reference sequence). CDR3 sequence: CASSSTGTGFREQYF. The CDR3 DNA follows: TGTGCCAGCAGCTCGACCGGGACAGGGTTTCGCGAGCAGTACTTC.

This clone was observed a handful of times. This rearrangement joins TRBV10-2 to TRBJ2-1; D call uncertain. CDR3 size: 12 residues. V dropped 5 bases and J dropped 5 bases, with 7 bases sitting between them. Per the germline V gene, CDR1 is WSHSY and CDR2 is SAAADI. CDR3 nucleotides: TGCGCCAGCAGTATGGCCCACAATGAGCAGTTCTTC. This sequence encodes CASSMAHNEQFF.